This note documents a single TCR beta chain sequence. Antigen specificity is unknown. Generated by immunoSEQ multiplex PCR, the TCRdb table keeps only in-frame clones and is missing some. The data contain about 79,000 clones, about 65% of them singletons. This sample is drawn from a study of shared clonotypes between healthy human individuals. Notes on the study in general: The four-donor shared clonotypes exceeded non-shared clonotypes in generation probability, with non-shared ones scoring lower.

Between the trimmed V and J ends, which lost 6 bases and 5 bases, there was a span of 17 bases. CDR3 length equals 14 residues. CDR1 is MNHEY, CDR2 SVGAGI, per germline. This chain uses TRBV6-5 with TRBJ2-7, with a possible D match to TRBD1 (6 bases). Material for sequencing was memory CD8+ T cells sorted from blood. Documented subset: CD45RO+ cells pooled with CCR7-negative TemRA cells. This TCR came from a man aged 25 to 45 in good health. CDR3 nucleotide sequence: TGTGCCAGCAGCTCCCCCAGGGGTGGCCACGAGCAGTACTTC. Translation gives CASSSPRGGHEQYF.